Listed below are T cell receptor beta chains from one sample, sequenced in a study of type 1 and type 2 diabetes patients. TCRdb re-derived calls from the multiplex PCR reads in MiXCR, one entry per CDR3 protein. This sample has fewer than 350,000 distinct CDR3 sequences, with around 47% found just once. Specimen: peripheral blood mononuclear cells (PBMCs). The receptor set was obtained from a man aged 18 to 30 with type 2 diabetes. CDR3s include the opening cysteine and the closing phenylalanine or tryptophan. A D gene is named only where the DNA matches it firmly. Size values are once, few and many counts, or a class for expanded clones, and some rows have none.

CDR3 | DNA | D | J | V | size
CASRDGQGASNEQYF | TGTGCCAGCAGGGACGGACAGGGGGCTTCTAACGAGCAGTACTTC | TRBD1 | TRBJ2-7 | TRBV6-1 | few
CSARGGSGGANEQFF | TGCAGTGCTAGAGGAGGTAGCGGGGGGGCAAATGAGCAGTTCTTC | TRBD2 | TRBJ2-1 | TRBV20-1 | once
CASSQRDIRLAGEQYF | TGTGCCAGCAGCCAAAGGGACATTAGACTGGCGGGCGAGCAGTACTTC | NA | TRBJ2-7 | TRBV7-2 | NA
CASGSVGVGELFF | TGTGCCAGCGGATCCGTGGGGGTCGGGGAGCTGTTTTTT | NA | TRBJ2-2 | TRBV25-1 | many
CASSLSTFPSPLHF | TGTGCCAGCAGTTTGAGTACATTTCCCTCACCCCTCCACTTT | NA | TRBJ1-6 | TRBV12-3/TRBV12-4 | NA
CASSLPWTGAGELFF | TGTGCCAGCAGTTTACCATGGACAGGGGCCGGGGAGCTGTTTTTT | TRBD1 | TRBJ2-2 | TRBV27 | NA
CASSFLRTGVLGYTF | TGTGCCAGCAGTTTCCTCCGGACAGGGGTCCTTGGCTACACCTTC | TRBD1 | TRBJ1-2 | TRBV6-2/TRBV6-3 | NA
CASSPTKGDRGDNEQFF | TGTGCCAGCTCACCGACCAAGGGGGACAGGGGGGACAATGAGCAGTTCTTC | TRBD1 | TRBJ2-1 | TRBV18 | once
CASRGIGVGSYEQYF | TGTGCCAGCAGGGGAATTGGGGTCGGGTCCTACGAGCAGTACTTC | NA | TRBJ2-7 | TRBV2 | NA
CASSLTGGGLEKLFF | TGCGCCAGCAGCTTGACAGGGGGCGGACTGGAAAAACTGTTTTTT | TRBD1 | TRBJ1-4 | TRBV4-3 | NA
CARRVNTEAFF | TGTGCCAGAAGGGTGAACACTGAAGCTTTCTTT | NA | TRBJ1-1 | TRBV2 | many
CASSLKRATGTKNTEAFF | TGTGCCAGCAGCCTTAAGCGGGCGACTGGGACAAAGAACACTGAAGCTTTCTTT | NA | TRBJ1-1 | TRBV7-8 | NA
CASIERDRTYGYTF | TGTGCCAGCATAGAGAGGGACAGGACATATGGCTACACCTTC | TRBD1 | TRBJ1-2 | TRBV9 | NA
CASSEGFLNTEAFF | TGTGCCAGCAGTGAAGGCTTTTTGAACACTGAAGCTTTCTTT | NA | TRBJ1-1 | TRBV25-1 | NA
CASSPDRNSNQPQHF | TGTGCCAGCAGCCCCGACAGGAATAGCAATCAGCCCCAGCATTTT | NA | TRBJ1-5 | TRBV7-2 | NA
CSVEDYFQGTQYF | TGCAGCGTTGAGGACTACTTCCAAGGGACCCAGTACTTC | NA | TRBJ2-5 | TRBV29-1 | NA
CASRTIESNQPQHF | TGTGCCAGCAGGACAATTGAGAGCAATCAGCCCCAGCATTTT | NA | TRBJ1-5 | TRBV6-6 | few
CASRLARGVNTEAFF | TGTGCCAGCAGACTAGCTCGTGGTGTGAACACTGAAGCTTTCTTT | NA | TRBJ1-1 | TRBV6-5 | NA
CASSDGTGSSFEQYF | TGCGCCAGCAGTGATGGGACAGGGAGCTCGTTCGAGCAGTACTTC | TRBD1 | TRBJ2-7 | TRBV10-1 | many
CASSVGTSNYEQYF | TGTGCCAGCAGCGTGGGGACTAGTAACTACGAGCAGTACTTC | TRBD2 | TRBJ2-7 | TRBV9 | few